This T cell receptor (beta chain) was documented in a study of metastatic and nonmetastatic thyroid tumors. MiXCR re-clonotyped the PCR reads for TCRdb. The table includes about 24,000 clones, 22% detected once. There are 17 residues in the CDR3. Germline V gene data show CDR1 as SGHDT and CDR2 as YYEEEE. The trim removed 3 bases at V and 3 bases at J, leaving 11 bases unmatched. Comment on this clone: A much bigger clone sits one base away, suggesting this may be a read error.

Nobody among the patients had been given any treatment before thyroid surgery. The chain has TRBV5-6 and TRBJ2-5, with 10 positions matching TRBD1. Sequencing input: blood. The TCR was taken from a female donor with papillary thyroid cancer or a benign thyroid nodule (not recorded which). Some clones in this sample may be carry-over from other donors' samples. DNA for the CDR3: TGTGCCAGCAGCTGGGCCGGGACAGGGGTAGCCAAAGAGACCCAGTACTTC. It encodes CASSWAGTGVAKETQYF.